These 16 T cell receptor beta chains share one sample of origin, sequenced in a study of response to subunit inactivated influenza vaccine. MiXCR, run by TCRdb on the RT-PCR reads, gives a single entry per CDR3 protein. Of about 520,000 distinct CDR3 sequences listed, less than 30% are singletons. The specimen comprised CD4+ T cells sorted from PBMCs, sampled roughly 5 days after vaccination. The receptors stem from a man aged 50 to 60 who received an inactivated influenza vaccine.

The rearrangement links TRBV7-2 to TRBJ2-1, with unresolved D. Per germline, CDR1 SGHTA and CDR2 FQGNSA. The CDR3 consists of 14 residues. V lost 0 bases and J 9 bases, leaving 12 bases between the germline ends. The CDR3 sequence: CASSLASKTGEQFF. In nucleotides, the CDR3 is TGTGCCAGCAGCTTAGCCTCCAAAACCGGTGAGCAGTTCTTC.

CDR3: CASSLALAGTSEQYF. The CDR3 DNA reads as TGCGCCAGCAGCTTGGCTCTAGCGGGGACCTCCGAGCAGTACTTC. The chain has TRBV5-1 and TRBJ2-7, with 9 bases matching TRBD2. The CDR3 totals 15 residues. CDR1 is SGHRS and CDR2 is YFSETQ in the germline V gene. Losses at the gene ends were 0 bases for V and 6 bases for J; bases not matched to a gene: 7.

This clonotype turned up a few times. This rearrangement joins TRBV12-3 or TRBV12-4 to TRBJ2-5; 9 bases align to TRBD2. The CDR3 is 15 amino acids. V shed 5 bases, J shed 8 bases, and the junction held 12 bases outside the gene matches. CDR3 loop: CASSPQAGGSRTQYF. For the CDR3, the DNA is TGTGCCAGCAGTCCTCAGGCGGGGGGGTCAAGAACCCAGTACTTC.

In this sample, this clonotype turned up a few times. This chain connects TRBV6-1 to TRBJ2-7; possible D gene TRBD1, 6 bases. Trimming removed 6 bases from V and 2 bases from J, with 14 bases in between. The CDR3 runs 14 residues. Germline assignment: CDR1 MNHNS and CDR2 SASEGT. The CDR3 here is CASRRGQGTYEQYF. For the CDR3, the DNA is TGTGCCAGCAGAAGGGGACAAGGAACCTACGAGCAGTACTTC.

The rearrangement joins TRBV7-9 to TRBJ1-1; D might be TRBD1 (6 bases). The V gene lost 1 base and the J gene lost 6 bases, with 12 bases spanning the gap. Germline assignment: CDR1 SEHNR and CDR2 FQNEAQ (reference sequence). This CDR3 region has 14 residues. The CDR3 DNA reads TGTGCCAGCAGCTTAGAAGGGGGATTCGCTGAAGCTTTCTTT. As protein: CASSLEGGFAEAFF.

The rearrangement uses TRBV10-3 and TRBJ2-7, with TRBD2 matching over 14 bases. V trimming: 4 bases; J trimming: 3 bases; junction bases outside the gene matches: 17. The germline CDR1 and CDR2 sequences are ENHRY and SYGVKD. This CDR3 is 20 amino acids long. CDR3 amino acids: CAISVKRGVGLAGGHYEQYF. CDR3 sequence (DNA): TGTGCCATCAGTGTAAAGCGGGGGGTAGGACTAGCGGGAGGCCACTACGAGCAGTACTTC.

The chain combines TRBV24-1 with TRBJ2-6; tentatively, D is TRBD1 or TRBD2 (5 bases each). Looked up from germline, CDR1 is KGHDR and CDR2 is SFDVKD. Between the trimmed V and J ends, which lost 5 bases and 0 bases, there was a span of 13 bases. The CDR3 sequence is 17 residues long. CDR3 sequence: CATSAPDGASGANVLTF. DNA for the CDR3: TGTGCCACCAGTGCCCCCGACGGGGCCTCTGGGGCCAACGTCCTGACTTTC.

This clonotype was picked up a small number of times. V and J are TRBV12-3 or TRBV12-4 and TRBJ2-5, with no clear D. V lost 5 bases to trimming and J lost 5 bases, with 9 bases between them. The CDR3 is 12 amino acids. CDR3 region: CASSLPPETQYF. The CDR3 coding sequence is TGTGCCAGCAGTCTACCCCCCGAGACCCAGTACTTC.

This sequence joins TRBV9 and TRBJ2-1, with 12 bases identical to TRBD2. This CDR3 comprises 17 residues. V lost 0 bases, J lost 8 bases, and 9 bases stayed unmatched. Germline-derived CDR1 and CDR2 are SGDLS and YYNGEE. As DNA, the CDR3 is TGTGCCAGCAGCGTAGAGACTAGCGGGAGATGGGTCGATGAGCAGTTCTTC. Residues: CASSVETSGRWVDEQFF.

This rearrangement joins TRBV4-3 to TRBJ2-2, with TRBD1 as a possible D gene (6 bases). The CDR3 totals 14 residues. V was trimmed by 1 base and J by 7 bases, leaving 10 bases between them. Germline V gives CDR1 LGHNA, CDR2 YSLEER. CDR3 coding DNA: TGCGCCAGCAGCCAAGCAAGGGGGAACGGGGAGCTGTTTTTT. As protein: CASSQARGNGELFF.

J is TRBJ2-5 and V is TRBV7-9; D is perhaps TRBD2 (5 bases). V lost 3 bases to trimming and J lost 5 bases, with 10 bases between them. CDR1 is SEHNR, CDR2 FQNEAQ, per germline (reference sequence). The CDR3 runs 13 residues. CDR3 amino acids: CASSFPERETQYF. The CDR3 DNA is TGTGCCAGCAGCTTCCCCGAGCGGGAGACCCAGTACTTC.

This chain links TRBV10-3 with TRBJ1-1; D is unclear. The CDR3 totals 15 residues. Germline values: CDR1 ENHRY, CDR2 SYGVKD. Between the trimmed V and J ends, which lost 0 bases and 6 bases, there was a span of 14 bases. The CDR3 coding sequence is TGTGCCATCAGTGAGTCGGGAACAAGCTCGTCTGAAGCTTTCTTT. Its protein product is CAISESGTSSSEAFF.

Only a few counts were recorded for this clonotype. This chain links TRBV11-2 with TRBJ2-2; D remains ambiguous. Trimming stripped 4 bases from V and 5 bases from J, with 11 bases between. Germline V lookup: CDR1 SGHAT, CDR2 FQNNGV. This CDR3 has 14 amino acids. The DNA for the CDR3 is TGTGCCAGCAGCTCATTTGATGGAACCGGGGAGCTGTTTTTT. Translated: CASSSFDGTGELFF.

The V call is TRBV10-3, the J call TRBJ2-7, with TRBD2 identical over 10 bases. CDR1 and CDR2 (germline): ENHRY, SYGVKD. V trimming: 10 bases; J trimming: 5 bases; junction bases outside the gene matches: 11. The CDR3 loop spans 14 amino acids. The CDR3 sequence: CATRTSGALNEQYF. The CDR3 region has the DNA TGTGCCACGCGGACTAGCGGAGCCCTCAACGAGCAGTACTTC.

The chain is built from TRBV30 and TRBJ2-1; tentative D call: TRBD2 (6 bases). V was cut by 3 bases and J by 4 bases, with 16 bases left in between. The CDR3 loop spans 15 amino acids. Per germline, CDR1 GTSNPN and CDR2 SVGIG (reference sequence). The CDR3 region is CAWSLEGVGYNEQFF. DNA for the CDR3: TGTGCCTGGAGCTTGGAGGGAGTTGGGTACAATGAGCAGTTCTTC.

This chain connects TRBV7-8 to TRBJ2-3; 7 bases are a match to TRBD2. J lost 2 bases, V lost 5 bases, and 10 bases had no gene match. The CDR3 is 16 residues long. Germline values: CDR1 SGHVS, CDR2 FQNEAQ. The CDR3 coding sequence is TGTGCCAGCAGCCGGGGGGAAGCGGGCCACACAGATACGCAGTATTTT. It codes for CASSRGEAGHTDTQYF.